Listed below are T cell receptor beta chains from one sample, sequenced in a study of cytomegalovirus exposure and HLA in healthy donors. Sequenced by immunoSEQ multiplex PCR; TCRdb stores in-frame clones only, minus some. The sample has roughly 250,000 clones; about 86% are singletons. The sequencing input was PBMCs. The receptor source for this set is a man aged 18-30 years in good health and CMV-seronegative. Both conserved end residues are part of each CDR3. A D gene is named only where the DNA matches it firmly. The size of a clone is reported for some rows only, either as once, few or many, or as a class for expanded clones.

j_call | clone_size | v_call | d_call | cdr3_nt | cdr3_aa
TRBJ2-5 | - | TRBV7-9 | - | TGTGCCAGCAGCTTAGACAGGGCTCAAGGTGGGACCCAGTACTTC | CASSLDRAQGGTQYF
TRBJ1-6 | few | TRBV2 | TRBD1 | TGTGCCAGCCGTGAGGACAGGGATTCACCCCTCCACTTT | CASREDRDSPLHF
TRBJ2-7 | - | TRBV2 | TRBD2 | TGTGCCAGCAGTGGGGGCGGGGGGCCTTTGGTCCACGAGCAGTACTTC | CASSGGGGPLVHEQYF
TRBJ2-2 | - | TRBV6-1 | TRBD2 | TGTGCCAGCAGCCGACTAGCGGGAGTACCCGGGGAGCTGTTTTTT | CASSRLAGVPGELFF
TRBJ2-5 | - | TRBV6-1 | - | TGTGCCAGCAGTGAAGGTACAGGACCCGCCGGGACCCAGTACTTC | CASSEGTGPAGTQYF
TRBJ2-1 | - | TRBV27 | TRBD2 | TGTGCCAGCCGGGAACTAGCGGAAGAGCAGTTCTTC | CASRELAEEQFF
TRBJ1-6 | - | TRBV30 | - | TGTGCCTGGAGCCACGAGAGCTCCTATAATTCACCCCTCCACTTT | CAWSHESSYNSPLHF
TRBJ2-7 | once | TRBV5-1 | TRBD2 | TGCGCCAGCAGCCAAACGGCCTCTAGCGGGAGCTCCTACGAGCAGTACTTC | CASSQTASSGSSYEQYF
TRBJ1-3 | once | TRBV7-2 | - | TGTGCCAGCAGCTTAGACGGGACTTCTGGAAACACCATATATTTT | CASSLDGTSGNTIYF
TRBJ2-3 | - | TRBV19 | - | TGTGCCAGTAGTATTATGGATACGCAGTATTTT | CASSIMDTQYF
TRBJ1-6 | - | TRBV18 | TRBD1 | TGTGCCAGCTCAGTAACGGGACAGCATAATTCACCCCTCCACTTT | CASSVTGQHNSPLHF
TRBJ2-4 | - | TRBV9 | - | TGTGCCAGCAGCGTAGGTCCGGTGGCCAAAAACATTCAGTACTTC | CASSVGPVAKNIQYF
TRBJ2-7 | - | TRBV4-3 | - | TGCGCCAGCAGCCAAGATTTCTTCAGGGGTGGTTACGAGCAGTACTTC | CASSQDFFRGGYEQYF
TRBJ2-7 | - | TRBV6-5 | TRBD1 | TGTGCCAGCAGTTTTAAGCCGGGACAGGAGTACTTC | CASSFKPGQEYF
TRBJ2-1 | - | TRBV4-1 | - | TGCGCCAGCAGCCAAGCGGGGGGCTTCAATGAGCAGTTCTTC | CASSQAGGFNEQFF
TRBJ2-3 | - | TRBV5-1 | TRBD1 | TGCGCCAGCAGCTCGCGGACAGGTGGCACAGATACGCAGTATTTT | CASSSRTGGTDTQYF
TRBJ2-5 | - | TRBV6-1 | - | TGTGCCAGTCGATCAGGGTCACAAGAGACCCAGTACTTC | CASRSGSQETQYF
TRBJ1-3 | few | TRBV7-8 | TRBD1 | TGTGCCAGCAGCCTATCCAACCGGGACAGGGCTGGAAACACCATATATTTT | CASSLSNRDRAGNTIYF
TRBJ2-7 | - | TRBV4-1 | - | TGCGCCAGCAGCCCAGTTTCGGGGGGCCCTAGTTACGAGCAGTACTTC | CASSPVSGGPSYEQYF
TRBJ2-5 | - | TRBV29-1 | - | TGCAGCGTTGAACTTATCTCGGAGGTCCAAGAGACCCAGTACTTC | CSVELISEVQETQYF
TRBJ1-5 | - | TRBV28 | TRBD1 | TGTGCCAGCAGCCTCACAGGGGTTGGCCAGCCCCAGCATTTT | CASSLTGVGQPQHF
TRBJ1-2 | - | TRBV5-5 | - | TGTGCCAGCAGCTTGGATCTAGGGGTGGGTTCCACCTTC | CASSLDLGVGSTF
TRBJ1-2 | - | TRBV5-6 | TRBD1 | TGTGCCAGCAGGACCGGGACAGCCGATTTTGGCTACACCTTC | CASRTGTADFGYTF
TRBJ2-1 | - | TRBV18 | TRBD2 | TGTGCCAGCTCACCAGCCGGGACTAGCGGGAGAAATGAGCAGTTCTTC | CASSPAGTSGRNEQFF
TRBJ1-2 | - | TRBV4-1 | - | TGCGCCACCTCGGAAGGGGGATCTAACTATGGCTACACCTTC | CATSEGGSNYGYTF
TRBJ1-4 | - | TRBV4-1 | - | TGCGCCAGCAGCCAAGATGTACCGGTGAATGAAAAACTGTTTTTT | CASSQDVPVNEKLFF
TRBJ2-3 | - | TRBV5-6 | TRBD2 | TGTGCCAGCAGCTTGGCCAAGCTAGCGGCTCTGGATACGCAGTATTTT | CASSLAKLAALDTQYF
TRBJ2-7 | - | TRBV19 | - | TGTGCCAGTAGTCCAGGACTACGAAGCTCAGGAGAGCAGTACTTC | CASSPGLRSSGEQYF
TRBJ2-5 | - | TRBV5-1 | TRBD1 | TGCGCCAGCAGCCCAGACAGGGGCCAGGGAAAGACCCAGTACTTC | CASSPDRGQGKTQYF
TRBJ2-7 | - | TRBV7-2 | TRBD2 | TGTGCCAGCAGCTTTAGGGGAGGGGACGAGCAGTACTTC | CASSFRGGDEQYF
TRBJ2-1 | - | TRBV6-4 | TRBD2 | TGTGCCAGCGCCCGGACTAGCTCGAACAATGAGCAGTTCTTC | CASARTSSNNEQFF
TRBJ1-4 | once | TRBV4-1 | - | TGCGCCAGCAGCCAAAGAAGGGAGAATGAAAAACTGTTTTTT | CASSQRRENEKLFF
TRBJ1-5 | - | TRBV28 | - | TGTGCCAGCAGTTTCCTGGGGGGGAGCAATCAGCCCCAGCATTTT | CASSFLGGSNQPQHF
TRBJ2-7 | - | TRBV5-5 | - | TGTGCCAGCGACAAAAGGGGGGGCCCGTACGAGCAGTACTTC | CASDKRGGPYEQYF
TRBJ2-5 | once | TRBV6-5 | TRBD1 | TGTGCCAGCAGTTACTCGAATAGGGGGCCAGAGACCCAGTACTTC | CASSYSNRGPETQYF
TRBJ1-2 | - | TRBV6-4 | TRBD1 | TGTGCCAGCAGCCAATCGCTCCGGGACAGGGGGAGGTATGGCTACACCTTC | CASSQSLRDRGRYGYTF
TRBJ1-2 | - | TRBV5-1 | - | TGCGCCAGCAGCTTGGAATCAGTCAACTATGGCTACACCTTC | CASSLESVNYGYTF
TRBJ2-3 | - | TRBV7-4 | TRBD2 | TGTGCCCAGGATCTAGCGGGGGGCCCCCCCACAGATACGCAGTATTTT | CAQDLAGGPPTDTQYF
TRBJ2-5 | - | TRBV7-8 | TRBD1 | TGTGCCAGCAGCTTAATACGTGGACAGGTACAGGAGACCCAGTACTTC | CASSLIRGQVQETQYF
TRBJ1-2 | - | TRBV27 | - | TGTGCCAGCAGTTCCGGACAGAACTATGGCTACACCTTC | CASSSGQNYGYTF